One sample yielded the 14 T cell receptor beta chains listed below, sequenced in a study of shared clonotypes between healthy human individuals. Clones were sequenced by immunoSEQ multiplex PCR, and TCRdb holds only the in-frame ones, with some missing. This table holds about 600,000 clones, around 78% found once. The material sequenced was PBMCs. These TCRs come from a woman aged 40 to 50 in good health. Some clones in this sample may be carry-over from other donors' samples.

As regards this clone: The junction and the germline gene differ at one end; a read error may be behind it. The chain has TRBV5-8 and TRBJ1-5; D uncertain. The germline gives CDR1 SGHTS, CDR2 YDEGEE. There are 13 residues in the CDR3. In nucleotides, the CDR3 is TGTGCCAGAAGCTTGGCGCAAAATCAGCCCCAGCATTTT. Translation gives CARSLAQNQPQHF.

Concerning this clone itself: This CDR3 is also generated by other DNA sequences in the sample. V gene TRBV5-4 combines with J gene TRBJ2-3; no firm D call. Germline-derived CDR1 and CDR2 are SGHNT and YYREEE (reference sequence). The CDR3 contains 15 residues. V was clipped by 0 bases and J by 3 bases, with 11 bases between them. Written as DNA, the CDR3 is TGTGCCAGCAGCTTGGGGGGTCTAGGTACAGATACGCAGTATTTT. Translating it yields CASSLGGLGTDTQYF.

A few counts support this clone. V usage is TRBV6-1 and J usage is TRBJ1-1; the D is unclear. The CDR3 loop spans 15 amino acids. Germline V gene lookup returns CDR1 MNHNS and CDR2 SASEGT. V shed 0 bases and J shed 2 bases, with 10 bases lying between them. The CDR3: CASSEASAGNTEAFF. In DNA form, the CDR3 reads TGTGCCAGCAGTGAAGCTAGTGCTGGTAACACTGAAGCTTTCTTT.

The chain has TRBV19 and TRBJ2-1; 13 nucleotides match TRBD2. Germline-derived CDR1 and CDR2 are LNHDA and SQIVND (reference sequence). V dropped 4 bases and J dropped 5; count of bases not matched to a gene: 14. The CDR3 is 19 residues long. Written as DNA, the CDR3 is TGTGCCAGTAGTACCAGGGGACTAGCGGGGCTTGGGGTTAACAATGAGCAGTTCTTC. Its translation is CASSTRGLAGLGVNNEQFF.

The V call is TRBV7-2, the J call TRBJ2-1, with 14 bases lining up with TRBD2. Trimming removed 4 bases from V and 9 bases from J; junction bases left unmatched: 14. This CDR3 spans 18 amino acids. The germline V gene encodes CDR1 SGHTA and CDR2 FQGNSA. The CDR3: CASSSRLAGGLAAGEQFF. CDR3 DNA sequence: TGTGCCAGCAGCTCCCGACTAGCGGGAGGGCTAGCAGCGGGTGAGCAGTTCTTC.

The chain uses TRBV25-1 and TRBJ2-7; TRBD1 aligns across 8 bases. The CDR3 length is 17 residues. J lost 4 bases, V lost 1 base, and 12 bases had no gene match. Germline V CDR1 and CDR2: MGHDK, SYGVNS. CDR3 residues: CASSELGVNRGSYEQYF. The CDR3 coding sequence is TGTGCCAGCAGTGAATTGGGGGTTAACAGGGGGTCGTACGAGCAGTACTTC.

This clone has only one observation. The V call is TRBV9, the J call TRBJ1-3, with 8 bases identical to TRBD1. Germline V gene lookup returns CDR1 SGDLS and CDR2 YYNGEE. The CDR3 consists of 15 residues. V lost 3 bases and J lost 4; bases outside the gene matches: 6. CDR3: CASSASGQEGNTIYF. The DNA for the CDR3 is TGTGCCAGCAGCGCTTCGGGACAGGAAGGAAACACCATATATTTT. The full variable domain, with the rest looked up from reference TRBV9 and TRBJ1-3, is DSGVTQTPKHLITATGQRVTLRCSPRSGDLSVYWYQQSLDQGLQFLIQYYNGEERAKGNILERFSAQQFPDLHSELNLSSLELGDSALYFCASSASGQEGNTIYFGEGSWLTVV.

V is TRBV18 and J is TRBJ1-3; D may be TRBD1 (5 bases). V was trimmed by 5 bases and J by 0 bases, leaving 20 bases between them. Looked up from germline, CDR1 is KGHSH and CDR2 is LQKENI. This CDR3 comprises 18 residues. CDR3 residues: CASSSTWGPLRSGNTIYF. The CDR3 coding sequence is TGTGCCAGCTCATCTACCTGGGGACCTCTCCGCTCTGGAAACACCATATATTTT.

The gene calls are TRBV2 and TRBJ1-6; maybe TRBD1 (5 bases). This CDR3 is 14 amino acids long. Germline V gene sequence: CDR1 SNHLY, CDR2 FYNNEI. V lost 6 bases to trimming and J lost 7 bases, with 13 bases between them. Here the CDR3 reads CASRTRDGNSPLHF. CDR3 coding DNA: TGTGCCAGCAGAACTCGGGACGGCAATTCACCCCTCCACTTT.

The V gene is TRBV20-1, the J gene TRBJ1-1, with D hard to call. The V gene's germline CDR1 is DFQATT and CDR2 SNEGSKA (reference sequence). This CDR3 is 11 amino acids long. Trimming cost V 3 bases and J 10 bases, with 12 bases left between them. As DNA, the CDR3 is TGCAGTGCTAGCTGGGAAAAGGGAGCTTTCTTT. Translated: CSASWEKGAFF.

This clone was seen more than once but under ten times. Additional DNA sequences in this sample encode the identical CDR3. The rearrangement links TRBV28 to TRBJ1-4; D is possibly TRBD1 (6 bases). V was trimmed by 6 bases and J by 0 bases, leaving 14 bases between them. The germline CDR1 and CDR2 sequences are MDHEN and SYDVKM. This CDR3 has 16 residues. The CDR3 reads CASSLLQGPTNEKLFF. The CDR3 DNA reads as TGTGCCAGCAGCCTATTACAGGGCCCAACTAATGAAAAACTGTTTTTT.

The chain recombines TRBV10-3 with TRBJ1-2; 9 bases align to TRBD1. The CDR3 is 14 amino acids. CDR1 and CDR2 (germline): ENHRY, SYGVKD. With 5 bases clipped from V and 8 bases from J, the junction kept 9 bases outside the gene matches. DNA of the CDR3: TGTGCCATCAGTCGGGGGACAGGGAAACTCGGCTACACCTTC. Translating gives CAISRGTGKLGYTF.

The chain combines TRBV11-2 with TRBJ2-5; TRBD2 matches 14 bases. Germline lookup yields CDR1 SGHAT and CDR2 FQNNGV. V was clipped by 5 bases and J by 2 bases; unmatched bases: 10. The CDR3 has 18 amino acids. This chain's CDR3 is CASSRPGLAGVGQETQYF. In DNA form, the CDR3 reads TGTGCCAGCAGCCGGCCGGGACTAGCGGGAGTGGGGCAAGAGACCCAGTACTTC.

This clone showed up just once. The CDR3 DNA reads TGTGCCAGCAGTTCCTCCTGGGGACATCTTAATGAAAAACTGTTTTTT. As protein: CASSSSWGHLNEKLFF. The rearrangement links TRBV28 to TRBJ1-4, with D tentatively TRBD1 (6 bases). The CDR3 is 16 amino acids. Germline V gene lookup returns CDR1 MDHEN and CDR2 SYDVKM. V dropped 4 bases and J dropped 4 bases, with 16 bases sitting between them.